The source of this T cell receptor beta chain is a study of T cells in Graves' hyperthyroidism and ophthalmopathy. This clonotype has at least ten counts. Its specificity is unknown. Template material for amplifying TCR beta CDR3 regions consisted of RNA transcripts. Using the HTBI primer set, a first-round RT-PCR was run on the TCR CDR3. TCRdb re-called the multiplex PCR reads through MiXCR, storing one row per CDR3 protein. The data show hundreds of thousands of distinct CDR3 sequences, roughly 20% seen once. The length of the CDR3 is 14 residues. V gave up 6 bases and J gave up 2 bases; unmatched junction bases: 1. In germline, CDR1 is SNHLY, CDR2 FYNNEI. General observations from the study: Blood also contained most expanded thyroid clonotypes above 0.001. Before onset, by a median of around six months, the model predicted ophthalmopathy.

Diagnosis rested on symptoms, serum thyroxine and TRAb, thyroid ultrasound, and orbital computed tomography. PBMCs were collected from a roughly 9.7 ml volume of fresh peripheral blood. The chain has TRBV2 and TRBJ1-3; the match to TRBD1 covers 10 bases. The material sequenced was blood. The origin of this receptor is a man aged 25 to 40 with Graves' ophthalmopathy. The CDR3 coding sequence is TGTGCCAGCAGGGACAGGGGGACTGGAAACACCATATATTTT. It yields the protein CASRDRGTGNTIYF.